The rows below give T cell receptor beta chains drawn from one sample of a study of PD-1 blockade in classical Hodgkin lymphoma. TCRdb's table, derived via immunoSEQ multiplex PCR, lists solely in-frame clones and lacks some. In the table there are around 23,000 clones, 84% of which are singletons. The material was CD4+ T cells from blood, obtained at baseline. These receptors came from a human donor with classical Hodgkin lymphoma. CDR3s include the opening cysteine and the closing phenylalanine or tryptophan. The D gene is left open where the match is weak. Clone size is shown for a subset of rows, as once, few, many or a class of expanded clone.

NA	TRBJ1-1	NA	TRBV4-2	TGTGCCAGCAGCCACGGCGAGAACACTGAAGCTTTCTTT	CASSHGENTEAFF
NA	TRBJ1-1	NA	TRBV28	TGTGCCAGCAGTTTCGAGTACCAAGCTTTCTTT	CASSFEYQAFF
TRBD1	TRBJ1-5	NA	TRBV10-3	TGTGCCATCAGTGAGTCTGGACAGGGCCATCAGCCCCAGCATTTT	CAISESGQGHQPQHF
NA	TRBJ2-7	NA	TRBV6-5	TGTGCCAGCAGCCCCCTAGGAGGACCTGCCGAGCAGTACTTC	CASSPLGGPAEQYF
NA	TRBJ1-1	NA	TRBV21-1	TGTGCCAGCAGCAAAGCCCCGACCGAGAACACTGAAGCTTTCTTT	CASSKAPTENTEAFF
TRBD1	TRBJ1-6	few	TRBV19	TGTGCCAGCCAGGACAGGGGCAATTCACCCCTCCACTTT	CASQDRGNSPLHF
NA	TRBJ1-1	NA	TRBV9	TGTGCCAGCAGCGTAAGGGGGGACGGAGTGAACACTGAAGCTTTCTTT	CASSVRGDGVNTEAFF
TRBD1	TRBJ1-2	NA	TRBV5-4	TGTGCCAGCAGCTTGGGTCTACAGGGGGGAGACTATGGCTACACCTTC	CASSLGLQGGDYGYTF
TRBD2	TRBJ2-7	NA	TRBV7-8	TGTGCCAGCAGCTCAGGGACTAGCGGGGGGCCCGGCGAGCAGTACTTC	CASSSGTSGGPGEQYF
TRBD1	TRBJ1-1	NA	TRBV28	TGTGCCAGCAGTTTACCCGGGACAGGGATTACTGAAGCTTTCTTT	CASSLPGTGITEAFF
NA	TRBJ1-3	NA	TRBV6-6	TGTGCCAGCAGTTTCCGGCAGAGCTCTGGAAACACCATATATTTT	CASSFRQSSGNTIYF
NA	TRBJ2-2	NA	TRBV4-2	TGTGCCAGCAGCCAAGGGAGTAGTTTGGGGTCCCTCTACACCGGGGAGCTGTTTTTT	CASSQGSSLGSLYTGELFF
NA	TRBJ1-5	once	TRBV7-2	TGTGCCAGCAGCCAAATCTCACTTCAGCCCCAGCATTTT	CASSQISLQPQHF
NA	TRBJ2-7	NA	TRBV28	TGTGCCAGCAGCACCCCAGGGAGCTCCTACGAGCAGTACTTC	CASSTPGSSYEQYF
TRBD2	TRBJ2-3	NA	TRBV28	TGTGCCAGCAGTTTACAGCGGGGCGGCACAGATACGCAGTATTTT	CASSLQRGGTDTQYF
TRBD2	TRBJ2-3	NA	TRBV14	TGTGCCAGCAATTCGGGGGGAGCCGATACGCAGTATTTT	CASNSGGADTQYF
NA	TRBJ2-7	NA	TRBV7-2	TGTGCCAGCAGGTATACCGGGACCAGCCCCTACGAGCAGTACTTC	CASRYTGTSPYEQYF
NA	TRBJ2-7	NA	TRBV5-1	TGCGCCAGCAGCCCCCGGGACACGGCAAGCGAGCAGTACTTC	CASSPRDTASEQYF
NA	TRBJ1-1	NA	TRBV18	TGTGCCAGCTCACCGGCGGAGGATGAAGCTTTCTTT	CASSPAEDEAFF
NA	TRBJ2-7	NA	TRBV6-5	TGTGCCAGCAGTTATGTTGGCCGGGGATACGAGCAGTACTTC	CASSYVGRGYEQYF
NA	TRBJ2-7	NA	TRBV19	TGTGCCAGTAGTATGCAAGCCGAGCAGTACTTC	CASSMQAEQYF
NA	TRBJ1-2	NA	TRBV18	TGTGCCAGCTCACCACGTGAGACTCCCTTAGGGGGGAACTATGGCTACACCTTC	CASSPRETPLGGNYGYTF
NA	TRBJ2-2	NA	TRBV10-2	TGCGCCAGCAGTGAGTCTAGGACTATCGGGGAGCTGTTTTTT	CASSESRTIGELFF
NA	TRBJ1-1	NA	TRBV7-9	TGTGCCAGCAGCTTCAAGGACGGCTCAACTGAAGCTTTCTTT	CASSFKDGSTEAFF
NA	TRBJ2-7	NA	TRBV27	TGTGCCAGCAGAACTACATGGGGGGCTTACGAGCAGTACTTC	CASRTTWGAYEQYF
TRBD2	TRBJ2-7	NA	TRBV7-2	TGTGCCAGCAGCCGTCAAGGGAGGGGCGAGCAGTACTTC	CASSRQGRGEQYF
TRBD1	TRBJ1-2	NA	TRBV29-1	TGCAGCGTTGGAGGGTCGGGACAGGGGAACTATGGCTACACCTTC	CSVGGSGQGNYGYTF
TRBD1	TRBJ1-2	NA	TRBV7-2	TGTGCCAGCAGCCCTACAGGGGCAGGCTATGGCTACACCTTC	CASSPTGAGYGYTF
TRBD1	TRBJ2-5	NA	TRBV27	TGTGCCAGCGAGGACAGGATTCAAGAGACCCAGTACTTC	CASEDRIQETQYF
NA	TRBJ1-2	NA	TRBV11-2	TGTGCCAGCGGGGGGAAAAGCTACACCTTC	CASGGKSYTF
NA	TRBJ1-1	few	TRBV10-3	TGTGCCATCAGTGACCCAGAGAACACTGAAGCTTTCTTT	CAISDPENTEAFF
TRBD1	TRBJ2-7	NA	TRBV4-2	TGTGCCAGCAGCCAAAGATCAGGGGGCAGCAACGAGCAGTACTTC	CASSQRSGGSNEQYF
NA	TRBJ1-1	NA	TRBV6-5	TGTGCCAGCAGTTACTCGATGTCAGGGACGAGACTGGCTTTCTTT	CASSYSMSGTRLAFF
NA	TRBJ1-1	NA	TRBV6-5	TGTGCCAGCAGTTACTCGGGCGTTAACACTGAAGCTTTCTTT	CASSYSGVNTEAFF
TRBD1	TRBJ1-4	NA	TRBV7-9	TGTGCCAGCAGCTTAGATCGCGGACAGGGTAATGAAAAACTGTTTTTT	CASSLDRGQGNEKLFF